The clone carrying this TCR beta chain was seen a few times. Its antigen is currently unknown. V dropped 6 bases and J dropped 5 bases, with 10 bases sitting between them. CDR1 and CDR2 from the germline V gene are MGHDK and SYGVNS. This CDR3 is 12 amino acids long. Repertoires were generated with immunoSEQ multiplex PCR, while TCRdb's copy carries only in-frame clones and drops some. Counted here are fewer than 250,000 clones, around nine tenths occurring once; the ten biggest clones make up about 2.8%. The donors were part of the validation cohort of 95 to 150 subjects. That cohort was separate from the first cohort, which comprised 550 to 750 subjects. The data stem from a study of cytomegalovirus exposure and HLA in healthy donors. Study results and limitations: Reports indicated that the classifier achieved high specificity and sensitivity in diagnosing cytomegalovirus status. A few of the chains that were CMV-associated were confirmed in vitro to be specific for CMV antigens. The study labeled fewer than 200 TCR beta chains cytomegalovirus-associated.

This receptor was taken from a man between 18 and 35 years old in good health and CMV-seronegative. This chain links TRBV25-1 with TRBJ1-2; a possible D gene is TRBD1 (5 bases). Sequencing was done on a sample of PBMCs. CDR3 DNA sequence: TGTGCCAGCAGCGGGGACTGGTATGGCTACACCTTC. Its protein is CASSGDWYGYTF.